The 5 T cell receptor beta chains given below trace back to one sample, sequenced in a study of regulatory T cells in long-lasting Graves disease. Researchers made TCR beta libraries by using iRepertoire HTBI primers and running Arm-PCR on CDR3 regions. TCRdb re-called the multiplex PCR reads with MiXCR, one entry per CDR3 protein. Among some 500,000 distinct CDR3 sequences listed, roughly 13% were seen once. Time point specified: newly diagnosed GD, antithyroid drugs for less than 3 months. After RNA was extracted from PBMCs, the TCR library was made from it. These data also featured in a second study, about T cells in Graves' hyperthyroidism and ophthalmopathy.

The specimen was peripheral blood mononuclear cells (PBMCs), collected at new diagnosis, from a patient treated with antithyroid drugs. These receptors were obtained from a man younger than 45 with Graves disease.

This clonotype was seen many times. The chain combines TRBV7-2 with TRBJ2-7; 12 bases map to TRBD1. Germline assignment: CDR1 SGHTA and CDR2 FQGNSA. Trimming took 1 base from V and 5 from J; bases not matched to a gene: 3. The CDR3 contains 15 residues. CDR3 region: CASSLEGTGGDEQYF. CDR3 DNA sequence: TGTGCCAGCAGCTTAGAGGGGACAGGGGGCGACGAGCAGTACTTC.

This clonotype was observed many times. This rearrangement joins TRBV6-2 or TRBV6-3 to TRBJ2-7; D not resolved. Trimming took 6 bases from V and 5 from J, leaving 17 bases between them. This CDR3 contains 14 residues. The germline V gene has CDR1 MNHEY and CDR2 SVGEGT. The CDR3 protein is CASRRLGGTNEQYF. As DNA, the CDR3 is TGTGCCAGCAGACGACTGGGTGGAACTAACGAGCAGTACTTC.

Comments on this clonotype: Just one base apart from a much larger clone, this may be a read error. The rearrangement joins TRBV3-1 to TRBJ1-1; D call uncertain. Germline values: CDR1 LGHDT, CDR2 YNNKEL (reference sequence). The CDR3 consists of 12 residues. Trimming took off 3 bases at V and 0 bases at J, with 2 bases between the two ends. The CDR3 region has the DNA TGTGCCAGCAGCCAGATGAACACTGAAGCTTTCTTT. Its translation is CASSQMNTEAFF.

This clonotype was seen more than once but under ten times. This chain connects TRBV6-1 to TRBJ2-2; perhaps D is TRBD1 or TRBD2 (5 bases each). CDR3 length equals 13 residues. Deletions cut 8 bases from V and 1 base from J, with 8 bases between. Germline CDR1 MNHNS, CDR2 SASEGT. DNA for the CDR3: TGTGCCAGCTGGGACGAGAACACCGGGGAGCTGTTTTTT. Translating it yields CASWDENTGELFF.

This clonotype was found many times. This chain links TRBV29-1 with TRBJ2-1; D may be TRBD1 (6 bases). Between the trimmed V and J ends, which lost 4 bases and 5 bases, there was a span of 18 bases. CDR3 length equals 15 residues. Per the germline V gene, CDR1 is SQVTM and CDR2 is ANQGSEA. CDR3 sequence: CSVVGTHLPHNEQFF. CDR3 nucleotides: TGCAGCGTTGTAGGGACACACCTCCCTCACAATGAGCAGTTCTTC.